This T cell receptor (beta chain) appears in the sequencing data of a study of cytomegalovirus exposure and HLA in healthy donors (dated by TCRdb to about 2017). Context from the whole study: In an earlier analysis of approximately 500 of the donors, 250 to 350 Gb of sequence data and 90 million to 120 million unique TCR beta sequences from about 179 million T cells were reported. Class I and class II HLA loci were covered by the typing at four-digit resolution. Along with the roughly 700-subject first cohort, a separate validation cohort of over a hundred different subjects was used. High-throughput TCR immunosequencing, statistical association of individual TCRs with disease status, and machine learning were combined to predict cytomegalovirus infection status. Roughly 300 gigabases of sequencing data and around 85 million unique TCR sequences made up an early release that covered under 750 HLA-typed donors. To study patterns of TCR occurrence, a later analysis re-analyzed previously published TCR beta repertoires from several hundred donors and added high-resolution HLA genotyping. An earlier analysis of 587 of the donors used high-throughput TCR beta sequencing to judge whether each TCR beta V gene segment behaved as functional or pseudogenic. On average, around 230,000 unique TCR beta nucleotide sequences were sequenced per donor among about 400 genotyped donors of the cohort, with about 19% of those sequences being non-productive. The study aimed to test whether signatures of past pathogen exposure could be identified by cataloging public T cell receptors. Using immunosequencing, the study profiled T cell repertoires from about 610 subjects and related those repertoires to cytomegalovirus serostatus. A later genetic analysis took genome-wide SNP genotypes for about 60% of the roughly 670 donors and used that subset as a discovery cohort. Typing coverage varied by locus: roughly 620-630 donors for A, B, C, DRB1 and DQB1; 500 to 550 for DQA1; more than 600 for DPA1; roughly 450 for DPB1. Of the 300 to 450 genotyped donors, 75% to 85% were placed in the genetic ancestry cluster associated with self-reported Caucasian donors. Every discovery cohort repertoire had been produced on one sequencing platform. Rather than drawing on any new phenotypic data, the later analysis identified candidate immune exposures from TCR beta sequences and the way those sequences occurred across donors. A handful of DR-DQ haplotypes were treated as single units for association and clustering because of strong linkage in the cohort. Donor age, sex, ethnicity and CMV serostatus were compiled together with the repertoire data.

V is clipped by 5 bases and J by 6 bases, and the sequence between their germline boundaries is 13 bases long. The CDR3 measures 13 amino acids from cysteine to phenylalanine. The entry retains the CDR3 DNA only, 39 bases that are in frame from base 1. The germline V gene yields MNHEY for CDR1 and SVGAGI for CDR2. Receptor libraries were prepared by the immunoSEQ multiplex PCR assay. A mixture of 60 forward primers for TCR Vbeta segments and 13 reverse primers for TCR Jbeta segments was used in the multiplex PCR. A multiplex PCR assay on genomic DNA amplified the CDR3 region of rearranged TCR beta genes. The amplified TCR beta libraries were sequenced on the Illumina HiSeq System as 87-base-pair reads. In the authors' own workflow: Across the roughly 670 repertoires, a later analysis counted tens of millions of unique TCR beta chains, approximately 12 million of which were shared by at least two donors. To remove PCR and sequencing errors, raw reads were error-corrected and collapsed into unique sequences using a nearest-neighbor algorithm that merged closely related sequences. V, D and J gene segments were assigned by aligning CDR3 sequences to IMGT reference sequences. For a sequence to be retained, a match of at least six nucleotides to both a V gene segment and a J gene segment was required. A rearrangement was called productive if the CDR3 had no stop codons and remained in frame with V and J, and every other rearrangement was called non-productive. CDR3 was defined according to IMGT convention as the region running from the second conserved V-encoded cysteine to the conserved J-encoded phenylalanine. Sequences without an unambiguous match to a single V gene segment were excluded from the earlier analysis of approximately 600 of the donors. An earlier analysis of 500 to 700 of the donors classified V segments as functional when productive rearrangements were above 56.7% and as segregating when the standard deviation between donors was above 5%. A statistical classification framework was developed to diagnose cytomegalovirus status using the catalog of TCR beta chain sequences. In a later analysis, V and J genes were assigned by comparing TCR nucleotide sequences against IMGT/GENE-DB human TR gene sequences. In a later analysis, CDR3 sequences and most-parsimonious VDJ recombination scenarios were assigned using the TCRdist pipeline. In a later analysis, each TCR beta chain was defined by its CDR3 amino acid sequence together with its V-gene family, and reads without a unique V-gene family were excluded. As a way to deal with suspected cross-contamination and a sequencing artifact, a later analysis dropped hundreds of nucleotide sequences that were highly shared and had low generation probability. In a later analysis, a clonal expansion index for each public chain was calculated from normalized within-repertoire ranks of inferred template counts. In a later analysis, generation probabilities were computed with a VDJ recombination model fitted to out-of-frame rearrangements, and the resulting probabilities were checked against IGoR. In a later analysis, hypergeometric tests were used to score TCR-TCR, TCR-HLA and TCR-CMV co-occurrence, with a repertoire-size bias correction applied to TCR pairs. In a later analysis, false discovery rates were estimated by permuting HLA or CMV assignments 20 times. In a later analysis, co-occurring TCRs were grouped with DBSCAN, and TCRdist sequence similarity was added when clustering was performed within HLA-allele-positive subsets. For co-occurrence clustering, repertoires with fewer than 30,000 or more than 120,000 public chains were excluded, along with about five repertoires with anomalous nucleotide sharing. Held by TCRdb, this immuneACCESS table contains in-frame sequences only and omits some clones. Under half of the omission traces to an unresolved V gene where checked; the cause of the rest is unknown. V, J and clone size derive from that table, while D and trimming were established from the DNA sequence. The sample table holds roughly 140,000 clones, of which around 84% were seen once. 2.5% of the sample is in the top ten clones.

Note on this clone: The antigen it recognizes is unknown. Base qualities are not at hand, and no much larger clone is one base apart.

In total, roughly 670 healthy bone marrow donors made up the cohort. At the time of sampling, all cohort members were nominally healthy, though unrecorded immune exposures were likely present. The donor was CMV seronegative and was included in the group of several hundred seronegative cohort members. A peripheral blood sample was provided by each donor, and peripheral blood mononuclear cells were used for TCR beta sequencing. The Qiagen DNeasy Blood Extraction Kit was used to extract genomic DNA from the blood cell samples. Study-level results and caveats: Across donors, most TCR sequences were observed very rarely, whereas some public TCRs were present in many individuals. Strong co-occurrence of HLA alleles, especially DR and DQ, made assigning TCR associations to individual alleles difficult. According to a later analysis, TCR association rates differed among HLA loci, with DRB1 alleles showing the most associated TCRs and HLA-C alleles showing the fewest. HLA typing was unavailable for some donors at each locus, so association tests used only the typed subset. In an earlier analysis of fewer than 700 of the donors, most TCR beta V segments appeared in productive rearrangements about 87% or about 30% of the time, broadly matching IMGT annotations. According to a later genetic analysis, donors in an Asian-associated ancestry cluster had fewer N-insertions in productive TCRs than the approximately 700-donor mean. Most CMV-associated TCR beta chains appeared to be HLA-restricted in a later analysis, and the HLA associations seemed to be driven largely by CMV exposure. In a later analysis, HLA-associated TCR beta chains showed more clonal expansion and lower generation probabilities than non-associated chains that were equally common. Roughly uniform sequencing depth across donors was assumed in presence/absence analyses, although this assumption may not hold. In a later genetic analysis, a missense DCLRE1C variant was associated with V-gene and J-gene trimming of TCR beta chains, and the association was replicated in an independent cohort. In a later analysis, several top co-occurrence clusters were reported to appear linked to parvovirus B19, influenza, CMV and Epstein-Barr virus. A further reported finding was that TCR beta sequences accurately predicted the HLA-A and HLA-B alleles for most subjects in the first cohort. A group of highly shared sequence variants was considered likely to be a technical artifact of the sequencing pipeline. According to the authors, the approach could potentially be generalized to other disease states and immunological phenotypes. The study listed 164 TCR beta chains as associated with cytomegalovirus. Correlated functional status among segregating V segments might be attributable to linkage disequilibrium, but an unknown experimental factor could not be ruled out. In vitro tests confirmed that three of the cytomegalovirus-associated TCR beta chains recognize cytomegalovirus antigens. For the cohort, immune exposure information was limited to CMV serostatus. Some IMGT-functional V segments, including TRBV6-2 and TRBV6-3, could not be told apart with the 87-base-pair reads, so those segments were excluded. In this cohort, only TCR beta chains were sequenced, and detectable features were limited by the absence of alpha or paired-chain data. A later analysis associated around 16,000 TCR beta sequences with specific HLA alleles at a false discovery rate of 0.05. Cytomegalovirus status was reported to be diagnosed by the classifier with high specificity and sensitivity in both the original and validation cohorts. Because counts were too low, some 17 rarely observed V segments, including chromosome 9 orphons, were excluded from the earlier analysis of 587 of the donors.

The sequence was collected from a boy younger than 10 in good health and CMV-seronegative. The rearrangement combines TRBV6-5 with TRBJ1-2; the D gene remains uncertain. What was sequenced was PBMCs. The bases read TGTGCCAGCAGTGAGTCTTTCTTAGATGGCTACACCTTC. This yields the protein CASSESFLDGYTF.